This T cell receptor beta chain comes out of a study of beta chain features in type 1 diabetes. Every single donor gave one heparinised blood draw, and these averaged around 0.12 L. The ends were cut back, 2 bases at V and 2 bases at J, with 6 bases in the middle. Germline V gene data show CDR1 as MGHDK and CDR2 as SYGVNS. The CDR3 loop spans 13 amino acids. Expressed TCRB transcripts were sequenced because the entire RNA isolate underwent reverse transcription. The table came from immunoSEQ multiplex PCR; TCRdb's copy has only in-frame clones and leaves some out. The sample lists more than 250,000 clones; about 15% were seen once. Note on this clone: What it recognizes is unknown.

Broader study findings: Significant though moderate, a shortening of TCRB CDR3s appeared in all four CD4+ subsets of Type 1 diabetes patients.

The V and J genes are TRBV25-1 and TRBJ1-2; D remains unclear. This TCR was sampled from a man in his late teens or twenties with type 1 diabetes. Sequencing input: naive CD4+ T cells from blood. This CDR3 reads CASSEGQNYGYTF. In nucleotides, the CDR3 is TGTGCCAGCAGTGAAGGGCAGAACTATGGCTACACCTTC.